This is a list of T cell receptor beta chains from one sample in a study of T-cell memory formation after mild COVID-19. One entry per CDR3 protein results from TCRdb running MiXCR on the 5' RACE reads. Seen here are some 210,000 distinct CDR3 sequences, around 25% observed once, and the top ten hold 11%. The specimen sequenced was PBMCs or a T cell subset sorted from them (not recorded which). Receptors originate from an adult woman who had mild COVID-19 (a few samples of this study predate the infection). Cell type and time point are not known. Both conserved end residues are part of each CDR3. The order of the fields is clone size, D gene, V gene, J gene, CDR3 protein, CDR3 DNA. The D gene is left open where the match is weak. Clone sizes are given selectively: once, few, many, or a class where the clone is expanded.

>few|TRBD2|TRBV9|TRBJ2-1
CASSIGLAGGPQNEQFF
TGTGCCAGCAGCATCGGACTAGCGGGGGGGCCGCAAAATGAGCAGTTCTTC
>few|-|TRBV20-1|TRBJ1-2
CSAPYDSLGNGYTF
TGCAGTGCTCCCTACGACAGTTTGGGGAATGGCTACACCTTC
>-|TRBD1|TRBV5-6|TRBJ2-7
CASSSPSQGLREQYF
TGTGCCAGCAGCTCGCCCTCACAGGGGCTGAGGGAGCAGTACTTC
>-|-|TRBV9|TRBJ1-1
CASSSTNTEAFF
TGTGCCAGCAGCTCCACCAACACTGAAGCTTTCTTT
>-|-|TRBV24-1|TRBJ2-3
CATSDGVGTDTQYF
TGTGCCACCAGTGATGGGGTAGGCACAGATACGCAGTATTTT
>-|-|TRBV7-9|TRBJ1-3
CASSLGQSDHF
TGTGCCAGCAGCTTAGGACAGTCGGACCATTTT
>-|-|TRBV5-5|TRBJ1-3
CASSLERQGFVGNTIYF
TGTGCCAGCAGCTTGGAGCGGCAGGGGTTTGTGGGAAACACCATATATTTT
>-|TRBD1|TRBV29-1|TRBJ2-7
CSVEGTSSTGGYEQYF
TGCAGCGTTGAAGGTACCTCGAGCACAGGGGGCTACGAGCAGTACTTC
>-|-|TRBV7-2|TRBJ1-4
CASSLTYRANEKLFF
TGTGCCAGCAGCTTAACTTACAGGGCTAATGAAAAACTGTTTTTT
>-|-|TRBV7-6|TRBJ1-1
CASSRNPDTEAFF
TGTGCCAGCAGCCGAAACCCGGACACTGAAGCTTTCTTT
>-|TRBD2|TRBV2|TRBJ2-2
CASRDPGLAETGELFF
TGTGCCAGCAGAGATCCGGGACTAGCGGAGACCGGGGAGCTGTTTTTT
>few|-|TRBV5-6|TRBJ1-2
CASSLGPYRDF
TGTGCCAGCAGTCTGGGGCCGTACCGGGACTTC
>-|-|TRBV7-2|TRBJ2-7
CASSTTTGEQYF
TGTGCCAGCAGCACGACGACGGGGGAGCAGTACTTC
>few|TRBD2|TRBV11-2|TRBJ2-1
CASSRTSGGLRGNEQFF
TGTGCCAGCAGCCGGACTAGCGGGGGACTCCGGGGAAATGAGCAGTTCTTC
>-|-|TRBV5-1|TRBJ1-1
CASSLADRNQNTEAFF
TGCGCCAGCAGCTTGGCTGACAGGAATCAGAACACTGAAGCTTTCTTT
>-|-|TRBV21-1|TRBJ2-3
CASSRPPGQGNTDTQYF
TGTGCCAGCAGCCGACCTCCGGGACAGGGGAACACAGATACGCAGTATTTT
>few|TRBD2|TRBV23-1|TRBJ2-3
CATGRYRLTDTQYF
TGCGCCACCGGGAGGTATCGGTTGACAGATACGCAGTATTTT
>few|-|TRBV20-1|TRBJ1-1
CSASKEGKYEAFF
TGCAGTGCTAGTAAAGAGGGGAAGTATGAAGCTTTCTTT
>-|-|TRBV29-1|TRBJ2-1
CSARGGEQFF
TGCAGCGCCAGGGGAGGCGAGCAGTTCTTC
>few|TRBD1|TRBV6-5|TRBJ2-7
CASSYRDSYEQYF
TGTGCCAGCAGTTACCGGGACAGCTACGAGCAGTACTTC
>few|-|TRBV24-1|TRBJ1-2
CATRGGGNYGYTF
TGTGCCACCAGGGGTGGGGGCAACTATGGCTACACCTTC
>-|TRBD2|TRBV20-1|TRBJ2-3
CSASGLAGSTDTQYF
TGCAGTGCTAGCGGACTAGCGGGAAGCACAGATACGCAGTATTTT
>few|-|TRBV10-3|TRBJ1-1
CAISESMPGWAEAFF
TGTGCCATCAGTGAGTCGATGCCGGGTTGGGCTGAAGCTTTCTTT
>-|TRBD2|TRBV6-5|TRBJ2-7
CASSYRNVLAATYEQYF
TGTGCCAGCAGTTACCGAAACGTACTAGCGGCCACCTACGAGCAGTACTTC
>-|-|TRBV3-1|TRBJ1-1
CASSQGHTDAFF
TGTGCCAGCAGCCAAGGACATACGGACGCTTTCTTT
>few|TRBD2|TRBV18|TRBJ2-2
CASSPRSGAGTGELFF
TGTGCCAGCTCACCACGGAGCGGGGCAGGGACCGGGGAGCTGTTTTTT